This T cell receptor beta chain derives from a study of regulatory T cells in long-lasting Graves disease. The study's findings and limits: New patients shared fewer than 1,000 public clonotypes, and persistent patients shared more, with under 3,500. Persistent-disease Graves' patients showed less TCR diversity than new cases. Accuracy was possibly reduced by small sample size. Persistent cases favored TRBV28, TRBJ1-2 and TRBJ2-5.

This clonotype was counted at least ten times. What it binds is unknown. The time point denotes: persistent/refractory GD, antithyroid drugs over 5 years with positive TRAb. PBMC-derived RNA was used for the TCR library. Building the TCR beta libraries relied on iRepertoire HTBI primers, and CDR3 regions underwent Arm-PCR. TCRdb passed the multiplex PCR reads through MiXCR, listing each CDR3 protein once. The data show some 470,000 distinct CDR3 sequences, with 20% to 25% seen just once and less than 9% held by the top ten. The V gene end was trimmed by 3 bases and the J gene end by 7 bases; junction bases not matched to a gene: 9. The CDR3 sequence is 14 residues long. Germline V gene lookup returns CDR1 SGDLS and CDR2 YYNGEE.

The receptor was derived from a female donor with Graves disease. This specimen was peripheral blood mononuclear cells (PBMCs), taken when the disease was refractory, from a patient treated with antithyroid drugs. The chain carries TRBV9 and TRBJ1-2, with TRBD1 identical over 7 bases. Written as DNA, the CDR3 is TGTGCCAGCAGCGCCCTGACAGGGCTGGGTGGCTACACCTTC. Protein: CASSALTGLGGYTF.